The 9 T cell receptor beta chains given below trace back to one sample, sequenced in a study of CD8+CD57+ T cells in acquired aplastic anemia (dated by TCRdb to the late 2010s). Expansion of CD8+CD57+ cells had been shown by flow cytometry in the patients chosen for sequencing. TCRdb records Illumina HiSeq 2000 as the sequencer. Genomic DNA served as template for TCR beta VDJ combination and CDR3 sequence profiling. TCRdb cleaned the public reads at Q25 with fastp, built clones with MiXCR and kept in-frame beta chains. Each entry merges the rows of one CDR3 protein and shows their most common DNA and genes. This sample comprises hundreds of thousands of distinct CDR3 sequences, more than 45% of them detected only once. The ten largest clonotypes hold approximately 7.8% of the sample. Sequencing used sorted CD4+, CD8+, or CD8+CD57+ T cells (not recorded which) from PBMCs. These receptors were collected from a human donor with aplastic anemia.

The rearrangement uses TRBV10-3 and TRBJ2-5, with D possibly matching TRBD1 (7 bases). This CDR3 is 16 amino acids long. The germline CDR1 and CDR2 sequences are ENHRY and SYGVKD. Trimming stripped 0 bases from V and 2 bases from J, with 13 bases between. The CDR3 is CAISESRGATQETQYF. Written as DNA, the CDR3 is TGTGCCATCAGTGAGTCCAGGGGGGCCACACAAGAGACCCAGTACTTC.

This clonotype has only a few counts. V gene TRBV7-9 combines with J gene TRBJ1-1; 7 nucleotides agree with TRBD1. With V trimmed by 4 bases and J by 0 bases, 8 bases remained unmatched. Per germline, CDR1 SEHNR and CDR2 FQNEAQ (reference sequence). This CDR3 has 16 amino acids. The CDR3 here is CASSSRTGQLNTEAFF. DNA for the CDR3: TGTGCCAGCAGCTCCCGGACGGGACAGCTGAACACTGAAGCTTTCTTT.

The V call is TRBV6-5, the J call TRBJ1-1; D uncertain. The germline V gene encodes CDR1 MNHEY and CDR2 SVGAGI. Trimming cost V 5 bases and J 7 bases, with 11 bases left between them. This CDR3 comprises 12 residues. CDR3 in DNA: TGTGCCAGCAGTGTACGCGGGATTGAAGCTTTCTTT. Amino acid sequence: CASSVRGIEAFF.

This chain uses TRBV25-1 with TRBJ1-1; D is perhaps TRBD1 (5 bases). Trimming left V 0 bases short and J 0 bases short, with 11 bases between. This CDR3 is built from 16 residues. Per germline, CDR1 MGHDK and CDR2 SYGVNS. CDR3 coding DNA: TGTGCCAGCAGTGAATATGACAGTCTCATGAACACTGAAGCTTTCTTT. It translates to CASSEYDSLMNTEAFF.

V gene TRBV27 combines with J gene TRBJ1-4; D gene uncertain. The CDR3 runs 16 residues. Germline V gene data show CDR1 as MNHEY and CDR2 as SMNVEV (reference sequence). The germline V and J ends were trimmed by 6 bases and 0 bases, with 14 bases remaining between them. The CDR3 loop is CASRRQIQSTNEKLFF. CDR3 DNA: TGTGCCAGCAGACGTCAGATCCAATCAACTAATGAAAAACTGTTTTTT.

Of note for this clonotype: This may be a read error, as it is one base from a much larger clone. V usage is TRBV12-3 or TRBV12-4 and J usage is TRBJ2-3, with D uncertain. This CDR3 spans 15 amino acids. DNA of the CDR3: TGTGCCAGCAGTTTGTGGGAACAGAACACAGATACGCAGTGTTTT. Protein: CASSLWEQNTDTQCF.

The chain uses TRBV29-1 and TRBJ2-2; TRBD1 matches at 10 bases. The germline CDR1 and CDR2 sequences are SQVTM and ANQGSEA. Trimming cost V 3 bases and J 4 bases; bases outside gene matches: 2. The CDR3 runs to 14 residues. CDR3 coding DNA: TGCAGCGTTGACCGGACAGGGGGCACCGGGGAGCTGTTTTTT. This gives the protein CSVDRTGGTGELFF.

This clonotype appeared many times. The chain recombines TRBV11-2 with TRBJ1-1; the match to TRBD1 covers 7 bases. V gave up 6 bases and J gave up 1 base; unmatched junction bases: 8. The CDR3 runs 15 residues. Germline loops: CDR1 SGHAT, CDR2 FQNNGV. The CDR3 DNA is TGTGCCAGCAGGACGTACCGGGACAGGAACACTGAAGCTTTCTTT. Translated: CASRTYRDRNTEAFF.

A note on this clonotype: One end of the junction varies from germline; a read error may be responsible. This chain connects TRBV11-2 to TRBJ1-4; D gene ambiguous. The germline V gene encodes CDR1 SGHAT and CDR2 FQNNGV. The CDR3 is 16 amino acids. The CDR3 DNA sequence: TGTGTCAGCAGTTTTAACCGGCTCGAGGCGTCCGAAAAACTGTTTTTT. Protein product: CVSSFNRLEASEKLFF.